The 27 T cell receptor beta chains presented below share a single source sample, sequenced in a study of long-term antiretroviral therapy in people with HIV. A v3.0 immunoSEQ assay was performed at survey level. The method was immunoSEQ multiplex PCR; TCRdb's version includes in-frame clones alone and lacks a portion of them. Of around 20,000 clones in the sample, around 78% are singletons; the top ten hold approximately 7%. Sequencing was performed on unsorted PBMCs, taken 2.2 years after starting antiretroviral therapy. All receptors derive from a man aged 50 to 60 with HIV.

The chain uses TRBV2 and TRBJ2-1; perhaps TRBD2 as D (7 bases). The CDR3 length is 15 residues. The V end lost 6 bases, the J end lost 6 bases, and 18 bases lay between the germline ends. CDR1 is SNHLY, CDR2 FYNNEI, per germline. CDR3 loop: CASRALGGGSNEQFF. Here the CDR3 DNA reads TGTGCCAGCAGGGCCCTGGGAGGGGGTAGCAATGAGCAGTTCTTC.

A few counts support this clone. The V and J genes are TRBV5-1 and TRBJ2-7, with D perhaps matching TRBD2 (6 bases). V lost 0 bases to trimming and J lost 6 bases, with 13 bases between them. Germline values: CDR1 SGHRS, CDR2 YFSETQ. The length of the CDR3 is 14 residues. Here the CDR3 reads CASSLVGAEGEQYF. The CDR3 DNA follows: TGCGCCAGCAGCTTGGTTGGGGCGGAGGGCGAGCAGTACTTC.

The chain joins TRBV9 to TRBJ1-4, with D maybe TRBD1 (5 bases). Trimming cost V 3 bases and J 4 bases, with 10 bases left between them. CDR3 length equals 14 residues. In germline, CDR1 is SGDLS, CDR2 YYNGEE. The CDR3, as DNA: TGTGCCAGCAGCGAGACAGCCATTAATGAAAAACTGTTTTTT. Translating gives CASSETAINEKLFF.

The CDR3 DNA is TGTGCCAGCAGCTTGATTCCGGGGGAAGGGACAGATACGCAGTATTTT. Its translation: CASSLIPGEGTDTQYF. This rearrangement joins TRBV5-5 to TRBJ2-3, with TRBD2 as a possible D gene (6 bases). The V end was cut by 1 base, the J end by 3 bases, with 15 bases between. Germline V gives CDR1 SGHKS, CDR2 YYEKEE (reference sequence). The CDR3 has 16 amino acids.

In DNA form, the CDR3 reads TGCAGTGCTAGTTCAGCCTTGGAGCAGTACTTC. Its protein is CSASSALEQYF. The chain has TRBV20-1 and TRBJ2-5; no definite D call. This CDR3 contains 11 residues. Per germline, CDR1 DFQATT and CDR2 SNEGSKA (reference sequence). V shed 3 bases and J shed 11 bases, with 13 bases lying between them.

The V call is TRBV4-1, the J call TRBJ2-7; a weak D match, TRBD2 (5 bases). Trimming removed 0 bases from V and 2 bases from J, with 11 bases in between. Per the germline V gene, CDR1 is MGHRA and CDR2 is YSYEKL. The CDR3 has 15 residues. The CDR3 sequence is CASSQDLASPYEQYF. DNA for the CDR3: TGCGCCAGCAGCCAAGACCTAGCTTCCCCCTACGAGCAGTACTTC.

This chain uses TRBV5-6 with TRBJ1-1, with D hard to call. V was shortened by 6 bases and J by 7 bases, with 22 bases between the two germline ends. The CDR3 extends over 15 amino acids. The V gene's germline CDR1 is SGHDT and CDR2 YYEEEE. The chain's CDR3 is CASTLGSGSWHEAFF. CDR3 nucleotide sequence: TGTGCCAGCACCCTAGGGTCAGGCTCATGGCATGAAGCTTTCTTT.

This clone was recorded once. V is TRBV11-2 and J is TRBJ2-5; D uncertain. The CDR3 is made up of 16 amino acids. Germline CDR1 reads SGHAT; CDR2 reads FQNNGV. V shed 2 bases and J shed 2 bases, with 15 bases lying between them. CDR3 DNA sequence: TGTGCCAGCAGCTTAACCGGTAGTCAGTTTCAAGAGACCCAGTACTTC. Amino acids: CASSLTGSQFQETQYF.

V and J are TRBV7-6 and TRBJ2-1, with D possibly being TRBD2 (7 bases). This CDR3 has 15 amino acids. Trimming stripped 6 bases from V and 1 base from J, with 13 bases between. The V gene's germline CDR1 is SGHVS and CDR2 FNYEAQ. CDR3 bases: TGTGCCAGCAGGGGGGGGGCCATGTCCTACAATGAGCAGTTCTTC. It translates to CASRGGAMSYNEQFF.

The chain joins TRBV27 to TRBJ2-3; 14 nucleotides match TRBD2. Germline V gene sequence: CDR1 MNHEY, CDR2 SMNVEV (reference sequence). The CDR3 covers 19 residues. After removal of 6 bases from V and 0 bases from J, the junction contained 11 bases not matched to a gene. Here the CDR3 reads CASSRRLAGGPTSTDTQYF. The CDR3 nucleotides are TGTGCCAGCAGCCGCCGACTAGCGGGAGGGCCTACTAGCACAGATACGCAGTATTTT.

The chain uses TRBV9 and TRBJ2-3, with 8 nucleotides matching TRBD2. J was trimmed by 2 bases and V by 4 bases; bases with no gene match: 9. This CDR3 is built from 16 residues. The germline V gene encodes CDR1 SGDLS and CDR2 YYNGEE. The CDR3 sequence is CASSTGVAGLTDTQYF. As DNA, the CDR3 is TGTGCCAGCAGCACCGGGGTAGCGGGACTCACAGATACGCAGTATTTT.

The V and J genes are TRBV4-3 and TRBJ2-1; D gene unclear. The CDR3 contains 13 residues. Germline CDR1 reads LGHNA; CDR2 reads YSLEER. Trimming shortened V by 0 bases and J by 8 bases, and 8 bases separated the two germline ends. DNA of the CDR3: TGCGCCAGCAGCCAAGAACTGGACGATGAGCAGTTCTTC. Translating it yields CASSQELDDEQFF.

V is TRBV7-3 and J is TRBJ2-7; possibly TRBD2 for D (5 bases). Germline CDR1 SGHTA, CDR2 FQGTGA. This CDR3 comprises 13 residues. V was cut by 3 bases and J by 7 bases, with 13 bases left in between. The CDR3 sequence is CASSFQPSGEQYF. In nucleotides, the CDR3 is TGTGCCAGCAGCTTTCAACCCTCGGGGGAGCAGTACTTC.

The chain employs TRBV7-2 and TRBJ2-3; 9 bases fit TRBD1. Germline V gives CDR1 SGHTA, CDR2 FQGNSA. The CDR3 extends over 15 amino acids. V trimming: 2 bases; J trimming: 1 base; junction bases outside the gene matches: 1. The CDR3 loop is CASSLHRGRTDTQYF. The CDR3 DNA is TGTGCCAGCAGCTTACACAGGGGGCGCACAGATACGCAGTATTTT.

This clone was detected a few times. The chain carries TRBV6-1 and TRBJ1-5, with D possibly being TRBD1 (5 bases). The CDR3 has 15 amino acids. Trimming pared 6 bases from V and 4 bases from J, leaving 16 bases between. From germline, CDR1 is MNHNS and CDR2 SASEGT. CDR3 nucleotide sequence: TGTGCCAGCAGACCCGGGACCCTAAGGAATCAGCCCCAGCATTTT. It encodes CASRPGTLRNQPQHF.

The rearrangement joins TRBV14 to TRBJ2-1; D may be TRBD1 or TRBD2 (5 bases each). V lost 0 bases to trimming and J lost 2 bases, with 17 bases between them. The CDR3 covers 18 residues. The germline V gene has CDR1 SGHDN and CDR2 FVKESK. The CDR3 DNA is TGTGCCAGCAGCCAAGATCCCGTGTGGGACCGCCCCTACAATGAGCAGTTCTTC. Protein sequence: CASSQDPVWDRPYNEQFF.

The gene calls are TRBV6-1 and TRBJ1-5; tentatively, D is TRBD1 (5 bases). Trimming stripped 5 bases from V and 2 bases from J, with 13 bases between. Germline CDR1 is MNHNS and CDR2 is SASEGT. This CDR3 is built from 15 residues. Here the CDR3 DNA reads TGTGCCAGCAGTATAAGGACAAGGGGCAATCAGCCCCAGCATTTT. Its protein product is CASSIRTRGNQPQHF.

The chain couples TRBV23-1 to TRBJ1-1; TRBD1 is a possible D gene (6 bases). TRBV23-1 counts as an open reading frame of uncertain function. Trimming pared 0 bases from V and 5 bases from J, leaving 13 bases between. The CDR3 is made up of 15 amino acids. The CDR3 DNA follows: TGCGCCAGCAGTCAATCGGCAGGACAGATAACTGAAGCTTTCTTT. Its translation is CASSQSAGQITEAFF.

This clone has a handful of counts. The CDR3 DNA reads TGTGCCGGTGGAGGAACCTACGAGCAGTACTTC. Translation gives CAGGGTYEQYF. V is TRBV6-4 and J is TRBJ2-7; maybe TRBD2 (5 bases). The CDR3 totals 11 residues. The V gene lost 11 bases and the J gene lost 2 bases, with 10 bases spanning the gap. Germline V lookup: CDR1 MRHNA, CDR2 SNTAGT.

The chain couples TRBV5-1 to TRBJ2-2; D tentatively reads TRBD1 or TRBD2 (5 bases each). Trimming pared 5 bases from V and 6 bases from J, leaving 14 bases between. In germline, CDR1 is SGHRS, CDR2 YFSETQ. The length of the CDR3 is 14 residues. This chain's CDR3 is CASRKDPGPGELFF. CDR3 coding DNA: TGCGCCAGCAGGAAGGACCCGGGACCCGGGGAGCTGTTTTTT. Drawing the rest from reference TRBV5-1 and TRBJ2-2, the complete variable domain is KAGVTQTPRYLIKTRGQQVTLSCSPISGHRSVSWYQQTPGQGLQFLFEYFSETQRNKGNFPGRFSGRQFSNSRSEMNVSTLELGDSALYLCASRKDPGPGELFFGEGSRLTVL.

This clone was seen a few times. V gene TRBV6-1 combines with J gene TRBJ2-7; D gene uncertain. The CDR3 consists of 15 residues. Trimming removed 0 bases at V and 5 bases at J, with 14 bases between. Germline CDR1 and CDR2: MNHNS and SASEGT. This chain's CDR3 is CASSEADLQMDEQYF. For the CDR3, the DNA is TGTGCCAGCAGTGAAGCGGATCTACAGATGGACGAGCAGTACTTC.

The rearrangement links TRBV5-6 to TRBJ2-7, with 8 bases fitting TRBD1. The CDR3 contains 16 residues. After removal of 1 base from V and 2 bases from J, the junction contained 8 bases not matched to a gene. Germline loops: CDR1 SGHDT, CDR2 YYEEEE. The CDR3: CASSLPTGTGPYEQYF. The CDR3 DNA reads TGTGCCAGCAGCTTGCCCACCGGGACAGGTCCCTACGAGCAGTACTTC. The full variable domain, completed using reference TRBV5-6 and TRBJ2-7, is DAGVTQSPTHLIKTRGQQVTLRCSPKSGHDTVSWYQQALGQGPQFIFQYYEEEERQRGNFPDRFSGHQFPNYSSELNVNALLLGDSALYLCASSLPTGTGPYEQYFGPGTRLTVT.

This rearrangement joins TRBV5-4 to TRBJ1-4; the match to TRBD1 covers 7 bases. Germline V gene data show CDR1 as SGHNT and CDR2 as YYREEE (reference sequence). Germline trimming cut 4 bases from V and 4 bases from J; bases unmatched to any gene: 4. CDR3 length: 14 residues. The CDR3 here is CASSPGQINEKLFF. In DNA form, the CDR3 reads TGTGCCAGCAGCCCGGGACAGATTAATGAAAAACTGTTTTTT. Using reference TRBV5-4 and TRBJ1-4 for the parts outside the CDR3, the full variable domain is ETGVTQSPTHLIKTRGQQVTLRCSSQSGHNTVSWYQQALGQGPQFIFQYYREEENGRGNFPPRFSGLQFPNYSSELNVNALELDDSALYLCASSPGQINEKLFFGSGTQLSVL.

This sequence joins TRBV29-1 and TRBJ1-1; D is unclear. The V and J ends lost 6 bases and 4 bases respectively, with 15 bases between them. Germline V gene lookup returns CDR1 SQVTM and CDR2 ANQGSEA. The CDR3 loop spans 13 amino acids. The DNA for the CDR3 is TGCAGCGTCTCCGGGCCCGGGAGCACTGAAGCTTTCTTT. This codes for CSVSGPGSTEAFF.

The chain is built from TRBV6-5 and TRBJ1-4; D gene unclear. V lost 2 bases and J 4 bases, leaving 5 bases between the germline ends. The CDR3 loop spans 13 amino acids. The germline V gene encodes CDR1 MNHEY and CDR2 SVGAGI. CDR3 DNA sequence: TGTGCCAGCAGTTACCGGGGTAATGAAAAACTGTTTTTT. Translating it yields CASSYRGNEKLFF.

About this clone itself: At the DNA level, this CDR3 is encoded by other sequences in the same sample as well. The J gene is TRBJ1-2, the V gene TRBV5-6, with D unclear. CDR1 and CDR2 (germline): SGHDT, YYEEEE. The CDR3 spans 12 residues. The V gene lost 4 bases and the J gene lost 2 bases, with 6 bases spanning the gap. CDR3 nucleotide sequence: TGTGCCAGCAGCGGCCAGAACTATGGCTACACCTTC. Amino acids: CASSGQNYGYTF.

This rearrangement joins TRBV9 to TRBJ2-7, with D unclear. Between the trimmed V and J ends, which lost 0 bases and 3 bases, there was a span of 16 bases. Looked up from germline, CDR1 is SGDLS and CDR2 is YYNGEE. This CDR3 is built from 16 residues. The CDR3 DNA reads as TGTGCCAGCAGCGTAGGTCTCTCCTCGGTGGACTACGAGCAGTACTTC. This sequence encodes CASSVGLSSVDYEQYF.